A selection of T cell receptor beta chains follows, all from one sample in a study of T cells after yellow fever vaccination. TCRdb itself ran the 5' RACE reads through MiXCR, one entry per CDR3 protein. The sample has a few hundred thousand distinct CDR3 sequences; approximately 4% are singletons. The specimen comprised PBMCs, sampled 5 days after the yellow fever booster vaccination. These receptor sequences come from a man aged 18 to 30 who received the YFV17D yellow fever vaccine. Both conserved end residues are part of each CDR3. The order of the fields is J gene, clone size, V gene, D gene, CDR3 DNA, CDR3 protein. The D gene is left open where the match is weak. For some rows the clone size is stated as once, few or many, or as a class when expanded; others skip it.

>TRBJ2-1|many|TRBV4-3|TRBD1
TGCGCCAGCAGCCAAGATTCCGGGACAGAGGTTGGGCAGTTCTTC
CASSQDSGTEVGQFF
>TRBJ1-6|many|TRBV20-1|.
TGCAGTGCTAGAACGACAGAAAGCTCCTATAATTCACCCCTCCACTTT
CSARTTESSYNSPLHF
>TRBJ1-1|few|TRBV20-1|.
TGCAGTGCTAGAGATCGGGGGCCTGGGGCTTTCTTT
CSARDRGPGAFF
>TRBJ2-7|many|TRBV6-5|.
TGTGCCAGCAGTTCCCCCCGCCCCGGGGACAACTCCTACGAGCAGTACTTC
CASSSPRPGDNSYEQYF
>TRBJ1-5|few|TRBV11-3|TRBD1
TGTGCCAGCATTCCCGGACAGGGCGGCAATCAGCCCCAGCATTTT
CASIPGQGGNQPQHF
>TRBJ2-5|.|TRBV3-1|.
TGTGCCAGCAGCCAAGCGAGAGAGACCCAGTACTTC
CASSQARETQYF
>TRBJ1-2|.|TRBV20-1|.
TGCAGTGCTAGGCCGCACCCAGGGTCCGGCTACACCTTC
CSARPHPGSGYTF
>TRBJ1-2|many|TRBV9|TRBD1
TGTGCCAGCAGCGTAGGCCCCAACAGGGGGCTTAACTATGGCTACACCTTC
CASSVGPNRGLNYGYTF
>TRBJ2-5|many|TRBV20-1|.
TGCAGTGCTTCCGACAGGCAAGAGACCCAGTACTTC
CSASDRQETQYF
>TRBJ2-5|few|TRBV5-1|.
TGCGCCAGCAGCTTGGATTCGGGGGCACAAGAGACCCAGTACTTC
CASSLDSGAQETQYF
>TRBJ1-5|.|TRBV28|.
TGTGCCAGCAGTTTGGGAGTGGGGGGCCAGCCCCAGCATTTT
CASSLGVGGQPQHF
>TRBJ2-3|few|TRBV29-1|.
TGCAGCGTTGCGAGGCGGGGGCCAGATACGCAGTATTTT
CSVARRGPDTQYF
>TRBJ2-7|.|TRBV20-1|TRBD1
TGCAGTGCCCCTGCCGGGACAGGTTCCTACGAGCAGTACTTC
CSAPAGTGSYEQYF
>TRBJ2-3|.|TRBV4-1|TRBD2
TGCGCCAGCAGCCTCCAAGGATGGGGGGGTACAGATACGCAGTATTTT
CASSLQGWGGTDTQYF
>TRBJ2-1|.|TRBV6-5|.
TGTGCCAGCAGTTATTACACTGAGCAGTTCTTC
CASSYYTEQFF
>TRBJ1-1|many|TRBV5-6|TRBD1
TGTGCCAGCAGCTTGGCGACAGGGTTACCTGAAGCTTTCTTT
CASSLATGLPEAFF
>TRBJ2-6|few|TRBV4-3|.
TGCGCCAGCAGCCAAGATCCATCGTTTGACTCTGGGGCCAACGTCCTGACTTTC
CASSQDPSFDSGANVLTF
>TRBJ2-1|.|TRBV6-6|.
TGTGCCAGCAGTTACATCAGATACAATGAGCAGTTCTTC
CASSYIRYNEQFF
>TRBJ1-6|few|TRBV4-3|.
TGCGCCAGCAGCCAAGATAGGGGTACCACCCTCCACTTT
CASSQDRGTTLHF
>TRBJ1-2|many|TRBV7-2|.
TGTGCCAGCAGCCCGGACACCTATGGCTACACCTTC
CASSPDTYGYTF
>TRBJ2-2|many|TRBV7-9|TRBD1
TGTGCCAGTGTTCTAGGGGGCTCTTACACCGGGGAGCTGTTTTTT
CASVLGGSYTGELFF
>TRBJ2-3|.|TRBV3-1|TRBD1
TGTGCCAGCAGCCCCCTCAGAGACAGGGGAACAGATACGCAGTATTTT
CASSPLRDRGTDTQYF
>TRBJ2-1|many|TRBV7-3|TRBD2
TGTGCCAGCAGCTCTACCGTAGCGGGGGCAGTTGAGCAGTTCTTC
CASSSTVAGAVEQFF
>TRBJ1-1|few|TRBV4-3|.
TGCGCCAGCAGCCAAGACCCCACCACTGAAGCTTTCTTT
CASSQDPTTEAFF
>TRBJ2-2|many|TRBV29-1|TRBD2
TGCAGCGCCAACTATCTAGGCGGGAGGGGCACCGGGGAGCTGTTTTTT
CSANYLGGRGTGELFF
>TRBJ1-2|.|TRBV7-9|.
TGTGCCAGCAGCTTCCGGTTTAGTGATGGCTACACCTTC
CASSFRFSDGYTF
>TRBJ1-6|many|TRBV18|.
TGTGCCAGCTCACCAGGGGGAAATTCACCCCTCCACTTT
CASSPGGNSPLHF
>TRBJ1-2|many|TRBV29-1|TRBD1
TGCAGCGTTGAAGCAGGTCGGCAGGGGGCATTAATAAGGGATGGCTACACCTTC
CSVEAGRQGALIRDGYTF
>TRBJ1-4|few|TRBV5-6|.
TGTGCCAGCAGCTTACGGGGGTCTTTAATTGAGGAACTGTTTTTT
CASSLRGSLIEELFF
>TRBJ2-3|few|TRBV5-1|.
TGCGCCAGCAGCTTGGCCCCGGGACGAAGCACAGATACGCAGTATTTT
CASSLAPGRSTDTQYF
>TRBJ2-2|many|TRBV6-5|.
TGTGCCAGCAGTTTTCGGCGGGCCCACCTGGAGCTGTTTTTT
CASSFRRAHLELFF
>TRBJ1-1|few|TRBV6-2/TRBV6-3|.
TGTGCCAGCAGCTCAATCCTCGCAGCTTTCTTT
CASSSILAAFF
>TRBJ2-3|few|TRBV3-1|TRBD2
TGTGCCAGCAGTCCCCTAGCGGACGGTCCAGATACGCAGTATTTT
CASSPLADGPDTQYF
>TRBJ2-6|.|TRBV4-1|.
TGCGCCAGCAGCCAAGTCCTTGGGGGCCCTGGGGCCAACGTCCTGACTTTC
CASSQVLGGPGANVLTF
>TRBJ1-5|few|TRBV12-3/TRBV12-4|TRBD1
TGTGCCAGCAGGCCGGGGACAGGGGCTAATCAGCCCCAGCATTTT
CASRPGTGANQPQHF
>TRBJ2-7|many|TRBV5-1|.
TGCGCCAGCAGCTTGGGTCCAGGGATGGCCTACGAGCAGTACTTC
CASSLGPGMAYEQYF
>TRBJ2-5|few|TRBV9|TRBD2
TGTGCCAGCAGCTTACCCCAGCGGGGGGGCCTCGAGACCCAGTACTTC
CASSLPQRGGLETQYF
>TRBJ2-7|few|TRBV5-4|TRBD1
TGTGCCAGCAGCAACAGACAGGGCGGAGCCTACGAGCAGTACTTC
CASSNRQGGAYEQYF
>TRBJ2-1|.|TRBV10-1|.
TGCGCCAGCAGTGAAACCGGGGCGACGGGATACAATGAGCAGTTCTTC
CASSETGATGYNEQFF
>TRBJ1-4|.|TRBV7-2|.
TGTGCCAGCAGCTTCAGGAAAAATGAAAAACTGTTTTTT
CASSFRKNEKLFF
>TRBJ2-2|few|TRBV12-5|TRBD2
TGTGCTTGTAGCGGGGGGGCCCTAAGGACCGGGGAGCTGTTTTTT
CACSGGALRTGELFF
>TRBJ1-1|.|TRBV6-2/TRBV6-3|.
TGTGCCAGCAGTTTCCTCCGGGGGAACACTGAAGCTTTCTTT
CASSFLRGNTEAFF
>TRBJ1-5|many|TRBV7-2|.
TGTGCCAGCAGCTTTGACGCAACGGGGCCCCAGCATTTT
CASSFDATGPQHF
>TRBJ1-4|few|TRBV7-2|.
TGTGCCAGCAGCCTCTCGCAGGGCCGGACTAATGAAAAACTGTTTTTT
CASSLSQGRTNEKLFF
>TRBJ2-6|.|TRBV5-6|TRBD2
TGTGCCAGCAGCCACCTGGGACTAGCGGGGTTGGGGGCCAACGTCCTGACTTTC
CASSHLGLAGLGANVLTF
>TRBJ1-1|few|TRBV20-1|.
TGCAGTGCTAGCCCGGGACTTGAAGCTTTCTTT
CSASPGLEAFF
>TRBJ2-1|many|TRBV29-1|.
TGCAGCGTTCCCAGGGATTATGAGCAGTTCTTC
CSVPRDYEQFF
>TRBJ1-6|many|TRBV6-5|.
TGTGCCAGCAGCGGCGACAGGCAAAATTCACCCCTCCACTTT
CASSGDRQNSPLHF
>TRBJ1-1|.|TRBV7-2|.
TGTGCCAGCAGCTCCACTTCCGACAGCGAAGCTTTCTTT
CASSSTSDSEAFF
>TRBJ2-5|many|TRBV11-2|.
TGTGCCAGCAGCTCCCGATTACAAGAGACCCAGTACTTC
CASSSRLQETQYF
>TRBJ1-1|many|TRBV4-3|TRBD1
TGCGCCAGCAGCCATCCCGACAGGGACACTGAAGCTTTCTTT
CASSHPDRDTEAFF
>TRBJ2-5|many|TRBV24-1|TRBD1
TGTGCCACCAGTGACCATCCAGCGACAGGGCGTGATCAAGAGACCCAGTACTTC
CATSDHPATGRDQETQYF
>TRBJ2-1|.|TRBV20-1|TRBD2
TGCAGTGCCATAGCGGGGGGGACTGAGCAGTTCTTC
CSAIAGGTEQFF
>TRBJ2-3|.|TRBV20-1|TRBD2
TGCAGTGCCCCGACTAGCGCCTCTAGCACAGATACGCAGTATTTT
CSAPTSASSTDTQYF
>TRBJ2-5|.|TRBV7-2|.
TGTGCCAGCAGGCCGCGGGGTAGCGAGACCCAGTACTTC
CASRPRGSETQYF
>TRBJ2-5|many|TRBV3-1|.
TGTGCCAGCAGCCTCGGGGAGAGGTTTTCCGAGACCCAGTACTTC
CASSLGERFSETQYF